This T cell receptor beta chain was obtained from a study of T cells after yellow fever vaccination. About the study: Preparation of the low-cell-number fractions used SMART-Seq v4 Ultra Low Input. Findings of the study overall: Abundant clonotypes from the bulk population could have been carried over as contaminants into FACS-sorted repertoires. Overlap between CD4 and CD8 compartments was detected for a small share of clonotypes.

TCRdb recomputed calls from the 5' RACE reads with MiXCR, one row per CDR3 protein. The sample has more than 350,000 distinct CDR3 sequences, roughly 10% seen once. V was pared by 7 bases and J by 5 bases, with 18 bases between. This CDR3 has 14 amino acids. Germline loops: CDR1 SNHLY, CDR2 FYNNEI. This clonotype came up a few times. Its matching antigen is unknown. This clonotype was sampled from a man younger than 35 who received the YFV17D yellow fever vaccine. The V gene is TRBV2, the J gene TRBJ2-7; D may be TRBD2 (7 bases). The sample consisted of PBMCs, taken on the day of the first yellow fever vaccination. The CDR3 DNA reads TGTGCCAGCAACCCCAACCCGGGGGGCGACGAGCAGTACTTC. Protein product: CASNPNPGGDEQYF.